This passage covers 31 T cell receptor beta chains from one sample sequenced in a study of cytomegalovirus exposure and HLA in healthy donors listed by TCRdb under 2017. Library construction relied on the immunoSEQ multiplex PCR assay. The multiplex PCR relied on a mix of 60 forward primers for TCR Vbeta segments and 13 reverse primers for TCR Jbeta segments. Not all clones reach the TCRdb copy of this immuneACCESS table, which keeps in-frame sequences only. Checked studies attribute under half of the gap to unresolved V genes and leave the rest unexplained. Counted in this sample were over 150,000 clones; roughly 74% of them appeared once. The ten most abundant clones make up roughly 2.8% of the sample. What was sequenced was PBMCs. The receptors here all came from a man younger than 35 in good health and CMV-seronegative.

The genes are TRBV5-1 and TRBJ1-2; 9 bases match TRBD1. V was pared by 4 bases and J by 4 bases, with 5 bases of the junction left unmatched. CDR1 is SGHRS and CDR2 is YFSETQ in the germline V gene. This CDR3 has 14 amino acids. Written as DNA, the CDR3 is TGCGCCAGCAGCCTGGGACAGGGTATCTATGGCTACACCTTC. Amino acid sequence: CASSLGQGIYGYTF.

The gene calls are TRBV6-1 and TRBJ1-1, with 8 bases that match TRBD1. J was trimmed by 4 bases and V by 2 bases; bases with no gene match: 3. Looked up from germline, CDR1 is MNHNS and CDR2 is SASEGT. The CDR3 has 14 amino acids. CDR3 sequence: CASSETGGGTEAFF. CDR3 in DNA: TGTGCCAGCAGTGAAACAGGGGGGGGCACTGAAGCTTTCTTT.

V gene TRBV28 combines with J gene TRBJ1-2; D is uncertain. Germline CDR1 MDHEN, CDR2 SYDVKM. V was shortened by 7 bases and J by 2 bases, with 11 bases between the two germline ends. The CDR3 has 13 residues. The CDR3: CASKEGGNYGYTF. In DNA form, the CDR3 reads TGTGCCAGCAAAGAAGGCGGGAACTATGGCTACACCTTC.

This clone was counted once. The chain links TRBV2 to TRBJ1-3, with D perhaps matching TRBD1 (5 bases). The V and J ends lost 3 bases and 4 bases respectively, with 13 bases between them. CDR3 length: 15 residues. From germline, CDR1 is SNHLY and CDR2 FYNNEI. CDR3 sequence (DNA): TGTGCCAGCAGTGACAACAGGCACCGAGGAAACACCATATATTTT. Protein product: CASSDNRHRGNTIYF.

The CDR3: CASSLYLWTGGNTIYF. CDR3 bases: TGTGCCAGCAGCTTATACTTGTGGACAGGGGGAAACACCATATATTTT. The V call is TRBV7-9, the J call TRBJ1-3; 8 positions match TRBD1. From germline, CDR1 is SEHNR and CDR2 FQNEAQ (reference sequence). There are 16 residues in the CDR3. V gave up 2 bases and J gave up 4 bases; unmatched junction bases: 7.

In nucleotides, the CDR3 is TGTGCCAGCAGGAATGGACAGGAGCATCAGCCCCAGCATTTT. This sequence encodes CASRNGQEHQPQHF. The chain links TRBV2 to TRBJ1-5; 7 bases are a match to TRBD1. V lost 6 bases and J lost 5; bases outside the gene matches: 7. CDR3 size: 14 residues. The germline gives CDR1 SNHLY, CDR2 FYNNEI.

Note on this clone: One end of the junction does not line up with germline, which may come from a read error. The J gene is TRBJ2-7, the V gene TRBV19; the D gene is possibly TRBD1 (6 bases). The CDR3 covers 14 residues. The germline CDR1 and CDR2 sequences are LNHDA and SQIVND (reference sequence). The CDR3 DNA sequence: TGTGCCAGTAGTACCGAATTACAGGGTGGGCGCCTAGACTTC. Protein sequence: CASSTELQGGRLDF.

A few counts support this clone. This rearrangement joins TRBV2 to TRBJ2-1, with 10 bases lining up with TRBD2. The ends lost 1 base at V and 4 bases at J; junction bases unmatched: 16. CDR1 SNHLY and CDR2 FYNNEI come from the germline V gene. The length of the CDR3 is 20 residues. The CDR3 region is CASSEERLVAGGQLYNEQFF. The CDR3 DNA follows: TGTGCCAGCAGTGAAGAGCGATTGGTAGCGGGGGGACAATTGTACAATGAGCAGTTCTTC.

Remarks on this clone: Germline and junction disagree at one end, which may indicate a read error. CDR3 protein: CASSGYDSGANGLTF. The CDR3 region has the DNA TGTGCCAGCAGTGGATATGACTCTGGGGCCAACGGCCTGACTTTC. This chain links TRBV25-1 with TRBJ2-6, with D possibly TRBD1 on 5 matching bases. The length of the CDR3 is 15 residues. Germline CDR1 is MGHDK and CDR2 is SYGVNS.

V is TRBV7-2 and J is TRBJ2-7, with D perhaps matching TRBD2 (7 bases). V dropped 5 bases and J dropped 5 bases, with 13 bases sitting between them. Germline CDR1 and CDR2: SGHTA and FQGNSA. The CDR3 has 13 residues. The CDR3 sequence: CASSKRGGDEQYF. CDR3 sequence (DNA): TGTGCCAGCAGCAAAAGGGGGGGCGACGAGCAGTACTTC.

The chain links TRBV7-9 to TRBJ2-3, with a tentative D call TRBD1 (7 bases). CDR3 size: 16 residues. CDR1 is SEHNR, CDR2 FQNEAQ, per germline (reference sequence). V lost 1 base and J 6 bases, leaving 17 bases between the germline ends. CDR3 sequence reads: CASSLGGGGVGDTQYF. As DNA, the CDR3 is TGTGCCAGCAGCTTAGGTGGAGGGGGCGTCGGGGATACGCAGTATTTT.

This chain uses TRBV7-2 with TRBJ2-5, with D possibly being TRBD2 (6 bases). Trimming took off 7 bases at V and 1 base at J, with 16 bases between the two ends. Germline V lookup: CDR1 SGHTA, CDR2 FQGNSA. The CDR3 covers 15 residues. The CDR3 nucleotides read TGTGCCAGCACCAATCTCGTGGGGGGCCAAGAGACCCAGTACTTC. It codes for CASTNLVGGQETQYF.

The sample holds a few counts of this clone. V usage is TRBV6-5 and J usage is TRBJ1-2; TRBD1 agrees at 8 bases. The CDR3 is 14 residues long. Germline V CDR1 and CDR2: MNHEY, SVGAGI. V gave up 0 bases and J gave up 6 bases; unmatched junction bases: 3. This chain's CDR3 is CASSYSAGGDGYTF. The CDR3 DNA reads TGTGCCAGCAGTTACTCGGCAGGGGGCGATGGCTACACCTTC.

The J gene is TRBJ1-6, the V gene TRBV7-3; TRBD1 is a possible D gene (5 bases). Germline assignment: CDR1 SGHTA and CDR2 FQGTGA. This CDR3 spans 16 amino acids. V was cut by 1 base and J by 9 bases, with 16 bases left in between. The CDR3 DNA follows: TGTGCCAGCAGCTTAAGTCCTGCAGGGTTTGGTTCACCCCTCCACTTT. Residues: CASSLSPAGFGSPLHF.

The chain recombines TRBV7-8 with TRBJ1-6; 8 bases are a match to TRBD1. The CDR3 is 17 amino acids. The germline V gene has CDR1 SGHVS and CDR2 FQNEAQ. V lost 0 bases and J lost 3; bases outside the gene matches: 4. Here the CDR3 reads CASSLALDRDYNSPLHF. The CDR3, as DNA: TGTGCCAGCAGCTTAGCCCTGGACAGGGACTATAATTCACCCCTCCACTTT.

The genes are TRBV11-3 and TRBJ2-2; the D gene is possibly TRBD1 (6 bases). V was shortened by 5 bases and J by 7 bases, with 20 bases between the two germline ends. Germline V CDR1 and CDR2: SGHNT, YENEEA. The CDR3 is made up of 16 amino acids. This chain's CDR3 is CASSTGSTGSNGELFF. Written as DNA, the CDR3 is TGTGCCAGCAGCACCGGGTCCACAGGGTCTAACGGGGAGCTGTTTTTT.

The chain carries TRBV2 and TRBJ2-5; 7 nucleotides align to TRBD2. Unmatched junction bases numbered 14, after V lost 6 bases and J lost 1 base. In germline, CDR1 is SNHLY, CDR2 FYNNEI. The CDR3 sequence is 17 residues long. CDR3 residues: CASRPRIFASGQETQYF. The CDR3 DNA follows: TGTGCCAGCAGACCTCGCATTTTTGCTAGCGGCCAAGAGACCCAGTACTTC.

The J gene is TRBJ1-1, the V gene TRBV29-1, with a possible D match to TRBD1 (5 bases). Germline values: CDR1 SQVTM, CDR2 ANQGSEA. V lost 6 bases to trimming and J lost 0 bases, with 11 bases between them. The CDR3 totals 13 residues. CDR3 residues: CSVDDSLNTEAFF. The CDR3 bases are TGCAGCGTCGACGACAGTCTGAACACTGAAGCTTTCTTT.

As DNA, the CDR3 is TGTGCCAGCAGCCAAGTTTCAGGGGGCAATCACCAAGAGACCCAGTACTTC. This gives the protein CASSQVSGGNHQETQYF. The chain carries TRBV4-2 and TRBJ2-5; 8 nucleotides agree with TRBD1. The CDR3 contains 17 residues. Germline lookup yields CDR1 LGHNA and CDR2 YNFKEQ. V lost 1 base and J lost 0; bases outside the gene matches: 7.

V is TRBV7-9 and J is TRBJ1-1; no clear D. V lost 6 bases and J lost 3, with 5 bases in between. Germline loops: CDR1 SEHNR, CDR2 FQNEAQ (reference sequence). The CDR3 totals 11 residues. CDR3 in DNA: TGTGCCAGCAGGAGGGACACTGAAGCTTTCTTT. Its translation is CASRRDTEAFF.

The CDR3 here is CASRPHRDGEKLFF. DNA for the CDR3: TGTGCCAGCAGACCACACAGGGATGGTGAAAAACTGTTTTTT. The chain carries TRBV6-6 and TRBJ1-4; D is perhaps TRBD1 (6 bases). The germline CDR1 and CDR2 sequences are MNHNY and SVGAGI (reference sequence). The CDR3 contains 14 residues. Trimming cost V 6 bases and J 7 bases, with 15 bases left between them.

V and J are TRBV6-1 and TRBJ1-3; the match to TRBD1 covers 8 bases. CDR3 length: 15 residues. Looked up from germline, CDR1 is MNHNS and CDR2 is SASEGT. The V gene end was trimmed by 7 bases and the J gene end by 1 base; junction bases not matched to a gene: 6. In DNA form, the CDR3 reads TGTGCCAGCACCCCGACAGGGGTATCTGGAAACACCATATATTTT. Translation: CASTPTGVSGNTIYF.

The chain uses TRBV27 and TRBJ2-1; 8 bases line up with TRBD2. Germline lookup yields CDR1 MNHEY and CDR2 SMNVEV (reference sequence). The V segment lost 1 base and the J segment 7 bases; nucleotides outside the gene matches: 3. The CDR3 sequence is 14 residues long. The CDR3 bases are TGTGCCAGCAGTTTATTAACGGGGGGGAATGAGCAGTTCTTC. Its translation: CASSLLTGGNEQFF.

V gene TRBV4-2 combines with J gene TRBJ1-5; TRBD1 matches 7 bases. J lost 6 bases, V lost 3 bases, and 14 bases had no gene match. The CDR3 has 17 residues. Germline V gene data show CDR1 as LGHNA and CDR2 as YNFKEQ. CDR3 protein: CASSHATIRGRSQPQHF. In DNA form, the CDR3 reads TGTGCCAGCAGCCACGCTACGATAAGGGGGCGAAGTCAGCCCCAGCATTTT.

CDR3 nucleotides: TGTGCCAGCAGTTTGTGGAGGGGTGACACTGAAGCTTTCTTT. It codes for CASSLWRGDTEAFF. The chain combines TRBV28 with TRBJ1-1, with D possibly being TRBD1 (5 bases). The CDR3 runs 14 residues. Germline V lookup: CDR1 MDHEN, CDR2 SYDVKM. V gave up 3 bases and J gave up 3 bases, with 11 bases separating them.

This clone was recorded only once. The chain uses TRBV15 and TRBJ2-5; 7 bases are a match to TRBD1. The CDR3 is 15 residues long. Trimming at V came to 2 bases and at J to 11 bases, leaving 14 bases not matched to a gene. Germline V gene data show CDR1 as LNHNV and CDR2 as YYDKDF (reference sequence). CDR3 sequence (DNA): TGTGCCACCAGCAGACCCAGGGGGATCTCCTACAAGCAGTACTTC. This codes for CATSRPRGISYKQYF.

A few counts support this clone. The gene calls are TRBV30 and TRBJ1-5; TRBD1 matches at 8 bases. Germline assignment: CDR1 GTSNPN and CDR2 SVGIG (reference sequence). V shed 5 bases and J 4 bases; nucleotides not matched to a gene: 4. This CDR3 is built from 13 residues. CDR3 nucleotides: TGTGCCTGGGGTGGACAGGGAAATCAGCCCCAGCATTTT. Its translation: CAWGGQGNQPQHF.

This clone has a handful of counts. The V gene is TRBV19, the J gene TRBJ2-7, with D possibly TRBD2 on 5 matching bases. The V end was cut by 3 bases, the J end by 4 bases, with 19 bases between. The CDR3 length is 16 residues. Looked up from germline, CDR1 is LNHDA and CDR2 is SQIVND (reference sequence). CDR3 sequence reads: CASSIFERKAAYEQYF. The CDR3 region has the DNA TGTGCCAGTAGTATTTTCGAGCGGAAGGCGGCATACGAGCAGTACTTC.

The V call is TRBV9, the J call TRBJ1-5; D is unresolved. This CDR3 is built from 15 residues. Germline V gene data show CDR1 as SGDLS and CDR2 as YYNGEE. V lost 3 bases and J lost 6, with 16 bases in between. CDR3: CASSGTSGWGQPQHF. Written as DNA, the CDR3 is TGTGCCAGCAGCGGGACGTCGGGGTGGGGTCAGCCCCAGCATTTT.

This chain links TRBV28 with TRBJ2-3; weak D call: TRBD2 (5 bases). Trimming removed 1 base from V and 0 bases from J, with 11 bases in between. This CDR3 is built from 16 residues. CDR1 and CDR2 from the germline V gene are MDHEN and SYDVKM. The CDR3 DNA reads TGTGCCAGCAGTTTATTAGCGATCTCAAGCACAGATACGCAGTATTTT. Translating it yields CASSLLAISSTDTQYF.

This clone was seen only a few times. The rearrangement joins TRBV4-1 to TRBJ1-2, with D possibly being TRBD1 (6 bases). Germline loops: CDR1 MGHRA, CDR2 YSYEKL. The CDR3 length is 18 residues. V lost 5 bases, J lost 2 bases, and 24 bases lay in between. CDR3: CASSSSARGGAANYGYTF. The CDR3 nucleotides read TGCGCCAGCAGCTCCTCAGCACGTGGGGGCGCAGCAAACTATGGCTACACCTTC.